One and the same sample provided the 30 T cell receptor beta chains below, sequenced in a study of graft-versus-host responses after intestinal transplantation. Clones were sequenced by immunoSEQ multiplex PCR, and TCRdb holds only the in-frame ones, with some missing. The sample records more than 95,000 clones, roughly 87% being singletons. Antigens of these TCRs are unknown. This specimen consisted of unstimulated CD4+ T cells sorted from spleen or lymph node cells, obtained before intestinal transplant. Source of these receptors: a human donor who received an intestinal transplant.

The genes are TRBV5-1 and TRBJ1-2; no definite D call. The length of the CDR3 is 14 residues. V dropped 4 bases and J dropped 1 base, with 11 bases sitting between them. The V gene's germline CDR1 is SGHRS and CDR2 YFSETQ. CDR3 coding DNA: TGCGCCAGCAGCCACCCGACGTATAACTATGGCTACACCTTC. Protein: CASSHPTYNYGYTF.

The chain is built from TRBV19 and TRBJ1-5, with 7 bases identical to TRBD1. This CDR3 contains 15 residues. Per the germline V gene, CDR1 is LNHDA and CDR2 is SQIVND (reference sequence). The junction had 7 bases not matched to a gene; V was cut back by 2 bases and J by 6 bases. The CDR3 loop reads CASSISGRGTQPQHF. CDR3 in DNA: TGTGCCAGTAGTATATCCGGCAGGGGGACTCAGCCCCAGCATTTT.

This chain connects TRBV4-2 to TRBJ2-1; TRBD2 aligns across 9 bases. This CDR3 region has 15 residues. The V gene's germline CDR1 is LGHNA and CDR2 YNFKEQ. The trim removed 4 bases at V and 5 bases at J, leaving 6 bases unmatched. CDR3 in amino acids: CASSPLAGAHNEQFF. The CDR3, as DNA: TGTGCCAGCAGCCCCTTAGCGGGGGCCCACAATGAGCAGTTCTTC.

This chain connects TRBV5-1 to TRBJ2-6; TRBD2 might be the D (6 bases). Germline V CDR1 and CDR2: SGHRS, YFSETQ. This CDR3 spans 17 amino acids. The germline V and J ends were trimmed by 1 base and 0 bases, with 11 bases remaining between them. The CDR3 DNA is TGCGCCAGCAGCTTGTGGGGGGTTTCCTCTGGGGCCAACGTCCTGACTTTC. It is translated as CASSLWGVSSGANVLTF.

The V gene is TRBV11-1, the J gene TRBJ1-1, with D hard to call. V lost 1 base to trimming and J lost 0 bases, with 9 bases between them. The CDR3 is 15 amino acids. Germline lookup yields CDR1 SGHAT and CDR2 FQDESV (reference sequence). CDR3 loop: CASSLEPGMNTEAFF. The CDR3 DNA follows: TGTGCCAGCAGCTTAGAACCAGGCATGAACACTGAAGCTTTCTTT.

Here the CDR3 DNA reads TGTGCCAGCAGCGTAGATGTATGGGGTGGCGAGCAGTACTTC. Protein product: CASSVDVWGGEQYF. The rearrangement uses TRBV9 and TRBJ2-7, with D unresolved. Germline assignment: CDR1 SGDLS and CDR2 YYNGEE. This CDR3 region has 14 residues. The V and J ends lost 0 bases and 6 bases respectively, with 13 bases between them. The entire variable domain, with the rest obtained from reference TRBV9 and TRBJ2-7, is as follows: DSGVTQTPKHLITATGQRVTLRCSPRSGDLSVYWYQQSLDQGLQFLIQYYNGEERAKGNILERFSAQQFPDLHSELNLSSLELGDSALYFCASSVDVWGGEQYFGPGTRLTVT.

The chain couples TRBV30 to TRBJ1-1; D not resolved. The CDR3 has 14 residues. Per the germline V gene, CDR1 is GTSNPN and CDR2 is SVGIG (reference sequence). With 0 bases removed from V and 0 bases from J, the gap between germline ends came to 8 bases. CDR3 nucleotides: TGTGCCTGGAGTGTAGGGCAAATGAACACTGAAGCTTTCTTT. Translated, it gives CAWSVGQMNTEAFF.

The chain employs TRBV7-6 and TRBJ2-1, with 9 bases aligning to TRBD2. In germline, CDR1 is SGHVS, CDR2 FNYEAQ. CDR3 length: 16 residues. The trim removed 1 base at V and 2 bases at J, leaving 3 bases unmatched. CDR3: CASSLGRGGAYNEQFF. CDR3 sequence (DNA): TGTGCCAGCAGCTTAGGCCGCGGGGGGGCCTACAATGAGCAGTTCTTC.

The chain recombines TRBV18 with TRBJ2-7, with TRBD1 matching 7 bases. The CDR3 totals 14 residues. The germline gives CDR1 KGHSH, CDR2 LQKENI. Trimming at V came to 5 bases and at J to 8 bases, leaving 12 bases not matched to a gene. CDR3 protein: CASSLGQPILKQYF. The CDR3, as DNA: TGTGCCAGCTCATTGGGACAGCCCATCTTAAAGCAGTACTTC. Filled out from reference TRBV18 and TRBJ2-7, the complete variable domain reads NAGVMQNPRHLVRRRGQEARLRCSPMKGHSHVYWYRQLPEEGLKFMVYLQKENIIDESGMPKERFSAEFPKEGPSILRIQQVVRGDSAAYFCASSLGQPILKQYFGPGTRLTVT.

In DNA form, the CDR3 reads TGCGCCAGCAGCTACGGGGACAGCTACGAGCAGTACTTC. Amino acid sequence: CASSYGDSYEQYF. The V gene is TRBV5-1, the J gene TRBJ2-7, with 7 bases aligning to TRBD1. The CDR3 contains 13 residues. The junction had 3 bases not matched to a gene; V was cut back by 3 bases and J by 3 bases. Germline CDR1 reads SGHRS; CDR2 reads YFSETQ.

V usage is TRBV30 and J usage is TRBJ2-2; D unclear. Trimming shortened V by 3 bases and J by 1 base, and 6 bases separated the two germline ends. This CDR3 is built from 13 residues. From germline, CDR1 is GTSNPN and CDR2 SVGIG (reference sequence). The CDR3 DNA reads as TGTGCCTGGAGAGTGCTGAACACCGGGGAGCTGTTTTTT. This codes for CAWRVLNTGELFF.

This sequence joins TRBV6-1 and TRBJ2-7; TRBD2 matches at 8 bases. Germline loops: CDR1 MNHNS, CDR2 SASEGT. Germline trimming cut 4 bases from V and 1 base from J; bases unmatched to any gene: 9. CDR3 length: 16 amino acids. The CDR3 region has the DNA TGTGCCAGCAGTGCCAGGACGGGGGGGCCTTCCTACGAGCAGTACTTC. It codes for CASSARTGGPSYEQYF.

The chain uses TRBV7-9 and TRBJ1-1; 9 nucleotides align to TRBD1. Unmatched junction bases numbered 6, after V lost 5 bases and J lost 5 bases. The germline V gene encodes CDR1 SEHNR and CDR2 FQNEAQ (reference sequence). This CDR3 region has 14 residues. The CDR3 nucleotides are TGTGCCAGCAGCAGAACAGGGGGCCGGACTGAAGCTTTCTTT. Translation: CASSRTGGRTEAFF.

The CDR3 region is CASSNEFANTIYF. CDR3 DNA sequence: TGTGCCAGTTCCAATGAGTTTGCTAACACCATATATTTT. The chain joins TRBV19 to TRBJ1-3, with D uncertain. CDR1 and CDR2 from the germline V gene are LNHDA and SQIVND (reference sequence). Between the trimmed V and J ends, which lost 8 bases and 7 bases, there was a span of 15 bases. This CDR3 is 13 amino acids long.

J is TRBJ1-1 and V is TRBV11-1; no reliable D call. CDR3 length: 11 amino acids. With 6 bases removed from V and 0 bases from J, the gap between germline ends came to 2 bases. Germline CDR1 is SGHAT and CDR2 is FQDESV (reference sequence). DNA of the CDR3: TGTGCCAGCAGGATGAACACTGAAGCTTTCTTT. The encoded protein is CASRMNTEAFF.

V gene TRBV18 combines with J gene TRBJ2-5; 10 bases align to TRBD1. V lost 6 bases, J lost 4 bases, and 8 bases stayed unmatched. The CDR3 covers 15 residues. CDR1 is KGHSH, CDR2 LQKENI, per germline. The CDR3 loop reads CASSPPGQGTETQYF. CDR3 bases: TGTGCCAGCTCTCCTCCGGGACAGGGGACAGAGACCCAGTACTTC.

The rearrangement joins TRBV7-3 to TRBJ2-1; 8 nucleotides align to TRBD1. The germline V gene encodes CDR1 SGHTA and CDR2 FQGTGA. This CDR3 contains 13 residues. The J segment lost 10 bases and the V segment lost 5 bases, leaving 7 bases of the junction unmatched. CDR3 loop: CASSPGQGREQFF. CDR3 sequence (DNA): TGTGCCAGCAGCCCCGGACAGGGTCGAGAGCAGTTCTTC.

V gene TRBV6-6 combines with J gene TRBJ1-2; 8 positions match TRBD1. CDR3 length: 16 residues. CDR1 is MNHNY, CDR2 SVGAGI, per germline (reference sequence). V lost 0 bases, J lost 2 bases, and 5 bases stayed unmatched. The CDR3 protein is CASSYSSGGVNYGYTF. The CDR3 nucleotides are TGTGCCAGCAGTTACTCGTCAGGGGGCGTAAACTATGGCTACACCTTC.

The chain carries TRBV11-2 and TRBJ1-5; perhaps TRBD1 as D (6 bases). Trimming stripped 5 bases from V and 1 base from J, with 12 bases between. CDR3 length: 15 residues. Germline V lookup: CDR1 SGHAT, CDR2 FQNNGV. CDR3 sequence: CASSQQGGSNQPQHF. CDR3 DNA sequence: TGTGCCAGCAGCCAACAGGGTGGGAGCAATCAGCCCCAGCATTTT.

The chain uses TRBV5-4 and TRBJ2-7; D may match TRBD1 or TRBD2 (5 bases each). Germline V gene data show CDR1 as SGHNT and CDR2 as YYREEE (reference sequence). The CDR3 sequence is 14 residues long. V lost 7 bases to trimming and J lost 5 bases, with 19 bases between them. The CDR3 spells CASGGWGAGHEQYF. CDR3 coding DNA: TGTGCCAGCGGGGGTTGGGGAGCCGGCCACGAGCAGTACTTC.

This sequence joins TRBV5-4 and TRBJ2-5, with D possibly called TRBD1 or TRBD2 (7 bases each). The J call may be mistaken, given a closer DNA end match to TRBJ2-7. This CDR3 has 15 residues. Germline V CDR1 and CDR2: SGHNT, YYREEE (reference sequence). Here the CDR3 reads CASSSRGGQNYEQYF. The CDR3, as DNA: TGTGCCAGCAGCTCCAGGGGGGGGCAAAACTACGAGCAGTACTTC.

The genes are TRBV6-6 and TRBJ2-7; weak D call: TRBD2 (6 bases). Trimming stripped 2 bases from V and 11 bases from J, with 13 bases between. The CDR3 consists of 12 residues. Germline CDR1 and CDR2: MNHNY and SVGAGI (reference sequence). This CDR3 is CASSYTRGMEYF. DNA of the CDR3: TGTGCCAGCAGTTACACCCGGGGGATGGAGTACTTC.

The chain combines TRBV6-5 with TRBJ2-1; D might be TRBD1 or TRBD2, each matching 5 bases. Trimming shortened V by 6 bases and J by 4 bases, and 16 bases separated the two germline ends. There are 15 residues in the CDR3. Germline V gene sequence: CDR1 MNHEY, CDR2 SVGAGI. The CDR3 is CASSPVGPRYNEQFF. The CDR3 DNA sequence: TGTGCCAGCAGCCCTGTGGGACCTAGGTACAATGAGCAGTTCTTC.

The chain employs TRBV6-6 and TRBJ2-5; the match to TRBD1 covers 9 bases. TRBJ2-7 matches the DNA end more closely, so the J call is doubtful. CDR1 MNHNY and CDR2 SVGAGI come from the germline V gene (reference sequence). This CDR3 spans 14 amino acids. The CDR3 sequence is CATMPRDRAYEQYF. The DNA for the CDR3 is TGTGCCACTATGCCCCGGGACAGGGCCTACGAGCAGTACTTC.

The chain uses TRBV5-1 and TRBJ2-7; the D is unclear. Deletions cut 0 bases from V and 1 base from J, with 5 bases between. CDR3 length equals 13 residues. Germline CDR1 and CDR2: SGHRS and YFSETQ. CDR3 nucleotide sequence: TGCGCCAGCAGCTTGGGGGCGTCCTACGAGCAGTACTTC. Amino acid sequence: CASSLGASYEQYF.

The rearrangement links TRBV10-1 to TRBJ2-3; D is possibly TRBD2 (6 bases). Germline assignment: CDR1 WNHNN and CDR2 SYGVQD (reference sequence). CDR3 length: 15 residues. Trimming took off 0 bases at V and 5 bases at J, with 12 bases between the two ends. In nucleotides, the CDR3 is TGCGCCAGCAGTGAGTCTTCGGGAGAGGTAGATACGCAGTATTTT. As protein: CASSESSGEVDTQYF.

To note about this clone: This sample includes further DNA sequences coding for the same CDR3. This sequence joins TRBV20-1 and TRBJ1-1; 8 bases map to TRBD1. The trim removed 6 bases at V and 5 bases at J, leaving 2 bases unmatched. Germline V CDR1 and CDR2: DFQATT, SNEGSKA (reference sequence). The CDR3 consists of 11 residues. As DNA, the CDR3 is TGCAGTGCCCGGACAGGGACTGAAGCTTTCTTT. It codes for CSARTGTEAFF.

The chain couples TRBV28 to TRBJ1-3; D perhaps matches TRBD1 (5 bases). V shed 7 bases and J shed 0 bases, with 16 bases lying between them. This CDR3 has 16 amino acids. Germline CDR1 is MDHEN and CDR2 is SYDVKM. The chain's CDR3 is CASTLTTALSGNTIYF. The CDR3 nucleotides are TGTGCCAGCACCCTAACGACAGCCCTCTCTGGAAACACCATATATTTT.

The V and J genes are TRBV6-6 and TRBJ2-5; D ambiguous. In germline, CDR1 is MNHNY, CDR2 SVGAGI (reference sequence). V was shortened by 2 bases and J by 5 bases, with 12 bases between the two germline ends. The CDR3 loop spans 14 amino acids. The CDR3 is CASSYQEGWETQYF. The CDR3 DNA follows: TGTGCCAGCAGTTACCAGGAAGGATGGGAGACCCAGTACTTC.

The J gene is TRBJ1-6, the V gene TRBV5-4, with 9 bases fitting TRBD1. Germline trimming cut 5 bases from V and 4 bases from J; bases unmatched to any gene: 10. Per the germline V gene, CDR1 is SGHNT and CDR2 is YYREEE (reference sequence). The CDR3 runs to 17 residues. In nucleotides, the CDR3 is TGTGCCAGCAGTATGGGCGGGACAGGGTTATATAATTCACCCCTCCACTTT. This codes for CASSMGGTGLYNSPLHF. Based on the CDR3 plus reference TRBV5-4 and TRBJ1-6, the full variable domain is ETGVTQSPTHLIKTRGQQVTLRCSSQSGHNTVSWYQQALGQGPQFIFQYYREEENGRGNFPPRFSGLQFPNYSSELNVNALELDDSALYLCASSMGGTGLYNSPLHFGNGTRLTVT.